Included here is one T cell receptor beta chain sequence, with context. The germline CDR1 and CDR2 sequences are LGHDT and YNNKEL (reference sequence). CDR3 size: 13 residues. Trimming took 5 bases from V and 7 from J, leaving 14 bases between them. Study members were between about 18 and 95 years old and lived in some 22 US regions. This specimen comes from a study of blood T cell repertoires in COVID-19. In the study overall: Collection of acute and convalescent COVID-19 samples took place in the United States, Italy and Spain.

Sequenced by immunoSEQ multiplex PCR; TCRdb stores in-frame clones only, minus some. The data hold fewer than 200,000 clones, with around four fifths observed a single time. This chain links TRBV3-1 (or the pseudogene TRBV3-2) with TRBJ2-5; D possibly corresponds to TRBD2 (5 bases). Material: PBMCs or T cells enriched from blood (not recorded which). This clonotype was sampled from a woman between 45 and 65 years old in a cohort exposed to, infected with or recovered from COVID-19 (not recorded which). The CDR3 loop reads CASSSGREGTQYF. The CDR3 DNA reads TGTGCCAGCAGCTCGGGGAGAGAAGGGACCCAGTACTTC.